The TCR beta chain under discussion was sequenced for a study of T cells in Graves' hyperthyroidism and ophthalmopathy. TCR beta CDR3 regions were amplified from RNA. The HTBI set primed first-round TCR CDR3 RT-PCR. From the multiplex PCR reads, TCRdb called clonotypes with MiXCR, one entry per CDR3 protein. The sample holds about 400,000 distinct CDR3 sequences, less than 20% seen once. The study excluded patients with uncontrolled infection, other autoimmune disease, pregnancy or lactation. It was around 10 ml of fresh peripheral blood that supplied the PBMCs. This clonotype came up many times. V was pared by 6 bases and J by 4 bases, with 14 bases of the junction left unmatched. CDR1 and CDR2 (germline): MNHNS, SASEGT. The CDR3 loop spans 17 amino acids.

Source material: blood. V usage is TRBV6-1 and J usage is TRBJ1-2, with 10 bases identical to TRBD1. This clonotype was obtained from a woman aged 18-29 years with Graves' hyperthyroidism. The CDR3 sequence: CASSSSPGTGVVYGYTF. The CDR3 region has the DNA TGTGCCAGCAGCTCCTCCCCCGGGACAGGGGTGGTCTATGGCTACACCTTC.